These T cell receptor beta chains were read from a single sample in a study of cytomegalovirus exposure and HLA in healthy donors. Profiled with immunoSEQ multiplex PCR; TCRdb holds only in-frame clones, not every one. This sample has about 130,000 clones; around 78% occur once, and the top ten carry around 3.6%. The specimen sequenced was PBMCs. Receptors originate from a man aged 40-50 years in good health and CMV-seronegative. The CDR3 runs from the conserved cysteine through the conserved F or W. A D gene is named only where the DNA matches it firmly. The size field is filled for only some rows; it gives once, few, many or a size class.

TRBJ1-4 | . | TRBV5-1 | once | TGCGCCAGCAGCTTGGAGGCAACTTCAAGCGGGGTGAAAAAACTGTTTTTT | CASSLEATSSGVKKLFF
TRBJ2-6 | . | TRBV4-3 | . | TGCGCCAGCAGCCAAGATTATGGCAGTGGGGCCAACGTCCTGACTTTC | CASSQDYGSGANVLTF
TRBJ1-5 | . | TRBV7-2 | . | TGTGCCAGCAGCTCCAGCAGGGATCAGCCCCAGCATTTT | CASSSSRDQPQHF
TRBJ1-4 | . | TRBV5-1 | . | TGCGCCAGCAGCTTGGAAGGGGGTGCAACTAATGAAAAACTGTTTTTT | CASSLEGGATNEKLFF
TRBJ1-3 | . | TRBV7-6 | . | TGTGCCAGCAGCTTGGCGGGTACTGGAAACACCATATATTTT | CASSLAGTGNTIYF
TRBJ1-5 | . | TRBV27 | . | TGTGCCAGCAGTACATACTCGGGGCCCCAGCATTTT | CASSTYSGPQHF
TRBJ2-3 | . | TRBV6-5 | . | TGTGCCAGCAGGCAGGGTTACGGCACAGATACGCAGTATTTT | CASRQGYGTDTQYF
TRBJ1-5 | . | TRBV10-3 | . | TGTGCCACCCGACTGACCGAGGATCAGCCCCAGCATTTT | CATRLTEDQPQHF
TRBJ1-6 | . | TRBV5-1 | few | TGCGCCAGCAGCTTAGGGGTCCTAAATTCACCCCTCCACTTT | CASSLGVLNSPLHF
TRBJ2-7 | TRBD1 | TRBV11-2 | . | TGTGCCAGCAGCTTGGCAGGGGGCGAGCAGTACTTC | CASSLAGGEQYF
TRBJ1-1 | TRBD1 | TRBV6-6 | . | TGTGCCAGCAGAGTTACGGGACAGGGGTTGTCTTTCTTT | CASRVTGQGLSFF
TRBJ1-6 | TRBD1 | TRBV28 | . | TGTGCCAGCAGAGCAGGGGGGTCGGAATTTAATTCACCCCTCCACTTT | CASRAGGSEFNSPLHF
TRBJ2-2 | . | TRBV5-1 | . | TGCGCCAGCAGCTTCACGGGACTGAACACCGGGGAGCTGTTTTTT | CASSFTGLNTGELFF
TRBJ2-7 | TRBD2 | TRBV4-1 | . | TGCGCCAGCAGCCAAGGTCGGGGGGGCATCTACGAGCAGTACTTC | CASSQGRGGIYEQYF
TRBJ2-7 | TRBD1 | TRBV11-1 | once | TGTGCCAGCAGCCTAGGACAGGGGCCGAGGGAGCAGTACTTC | CASSLGQGPREQYF
TRBJ2-2 | TRBD1 | TRBV5-1 | . | TGCGCCAGCAGCTTGCCTTGGACAGGGAAGGCCGGGGAGCTGTTTTTT | CASSLPWTGKAGELFF
TRBJ2-1 | TRBD2 | TRBV5-6 | . | TGTGCCAGCAGCTTCAAAGCGGGGGGTTACAATGAGCAGTTCTTC | CASSFKAGGYNEQFF
TRBJ1-2 | TRBD1 | TRBV10-3 | few | TGTGCCATCAGTGAAAGGACAGGGGGCGCCGGCTATGGCTACACCTTC | CAISERTGGAGYGYTF
TRBJ1-6 | TRBD1 | TRBV19 | . | TGTGCCAGTAGTATCCCGGGACAGAGGAATTCACCCCTCCACTTT | CASSIPGQRNSPLHF
TRBJ2-7 | TRBD1 | TRBV9 | few | TGTGCCAGCAGCCCGACGATAGGGGGCTCGTCCGAGCAGTACTTC | CASSPTIGGSSEQYF
TRBJ2-7 | TRBD1 | TRBV14 | . | TGTGCCAGCAGCCCCCACTTGGGGACAGGGACGTACTTC | CASSPHLGTGTYF
TRBJ2-7 | . | TRBV7-9 | . | TGTGCCAGCAGCCCCATGGGGCCCGCCTACGAGCAGTACTTC | CASSPMGPAYEQYF
TRBJ1-3 | . | TRBV19 | . | TGTGCCAGTATGGGGCATCGCGGAGACACCATATATTTT | CASMGHRGDTIYF
TRBJ2-7 | . | TRBV5-1 | . | TGCGCCAGCAGAGGGTCGGTCGGGGCAGGGGACTACGAGCAGTACTTC | CASRGSVGAGDYEQYF
TRBJ2-7 | TRBD1 | TRBV2 | once | TGTGCCAGCAGGAAACAGGGGGGAGGCTCCGAGCAGTACTTC | CASRKQGGGSEQYF
TRBJ2-7 | TRBD1 | TRBV5-1 | . | TGCGCCAGCAGCTTAGACAGGGGGGATTACGAGCAGTACTTC | CASSLDRGDYEQYF
TRBJ2-1 | . | TRBV5-1 | . | TGCGCCAGCAGCCTCCTCGGGACCTACAATGAGCAGTTCTTC | CASSLLGTYNEQFF
TRBJ1-2 | . | TRBV7-9 | . | TGTTCCAGCAGCTTAGCTGGGGCAGACTTGAACTATGGCTACACCTTC | CSSSLAGADLNYGYTF
TRBJ2-1 | TRBD2 | TRBV11-2 | . | TGTGCCAGCAGCTCGGGACTAGCGGGGGGGCCGTGGAATGAGCAGTTCTTC | CASSSGLAGGPWNEQFF
TRBJ2-3 | . | TRBV5-4 | . | TGTGCCAGCAGCTTGGGGCCGGGATACACAGATACGCAGTATTTT | CASSLGPGYTDTQYF
TRBJ2-2 | TRBD1 | TRBV5-4 | . | TGTGCCAGCAGCTTGGACAGGGGAAAGACCGGGGAGCTGTTTTTT | CASSLDRGKTGELFF
TRBJ1-1 | . | TRBV7-2 | . | TGTGCCAGCAGCCGGGGTAGACGGGGGGCTTTCTTT | CASSRGRRGAFF
TRBJ1-4 | . | TRBV7-9 | . | TGTGCCAGCAGCTCGACCTCGAGGGAGGAAAAACTGTTTTTT | CASSSTSREEKLFF
TRBJ2-3 | TRBD1 | TRBV27 | . | TGTGCCAGCACCGAACAGGGGTTTGGCACAGATACGCAGTATTTT | CASTEQGFGTDTQYF
TRBJ1-6 | . | TRBV7-3 | . | TGTGCCAGCAGCTTTCAGACAGGCCTCGGCGTGAATTCGCCCCTCCACTTT | CASSFQTGLGVNSPLHF
TRBJ2-5 | . | TRBV19 | . | TGTGCCAGTAGTTCCCACAGGGGGGGAGAGACCCAGTACTTC | CASSSHRGGETQYF
TRBJ2-1 | TRBD2 | TRBV4-1 | few | TGCGCCAGCAGCCAAGGGCCTCGGGGGGGGGCGGAGGGAAATGAGCAGTTCTTC | CASSQGPRGGAEGNEQFF
TRBJ2-7 | . | TRBV10-3 | . | TGTGCCATCAGTCCCGGACAGTCCTACGAGCAGTACTTC | CAISPGQSYEQYF
TRBJ1-1 | TRBD1 | TRBV4-3 | . | TGCGCCAGCAGCCCTCAGCGACAGGGCGGAGAAAAAGCTTTCTTT | CASSPQRQGGEKAFF
TRBJ1-1 | . | TRBV7-9 | . | TGTGCCAGCAGCTTATCGCAGGGGTGGGGAGCCACTGAAGCTTTCTTT | CASSLSQGWGATEAFF
TRBJ1-2 | TRBD1 | TRBV6-1 | once | TGTGCCAGCAGTGGGCCGGGACAGGGGTTTCCTAACTATGGCTACACCTTC | CASSGPGQGFPNYGYTF
TRBJ2-7 | . | TRBV15 | . | TGTGCCACCAGCAGAGATGCACAGGGGAGGTCCTACGAGCAGTACTTC | CATSRDAQGRSYEQYF
TRBJ1-2 | . | TRBV7-2 | . | TGTGCCAGCAGCTATGCAGTGGGGCAATATGGCTACACCTTC | CASSYAVGQYGYTF
TRBJ2-7 | TRBD1 | TRBV7-9 | . | TGTTCCAGCAGCCCGACAGGGATCTACGAGCAGTACTTC | CSSSPTGIYEQYF
TRBJ1-4 | . | TRBV21-1 | . | TGTGCCAGCAGCATAGAGGGGGGGCATGCAACTAATGAAAAACTGTTTTTT | CASSIEGGHATNEKLFF
TRBJ2-5 | . | TRBV12-5 | . | TGTGCTAGTGGACGGGGACTGGAGCAGTACTTC | CASGRGLEQYF
TRBJ1-2 | . | TRBV21-1 | . | TGTGCCAGCAGCAAAAAGCGCGAAGACTATGGCTACACCTTC | CASSKKREDYGYTF
TRBJ1-2 | . | TRBV10-3 | . | TGTGCCATCAGTGCCCGATTAGGGGTTAACTATGGCTACACCTTC | CAISARLGVNYGYTF
TRBJ1-5 | TRBD1 | TRBV10-3 | . | TGTGCCATGAGCGACAGGGAGGATCAGCCCCAGCATTTT | CAMSDREDQPQHF
TRBJ1-1 | . | TRBV5-6 | few | TGTGCCAGCAGCCGCGCGAGTAACACTGAAGCTTTCTTT | CASSRASNTEAFF
TRBJ2-5 | TRBD1 | TRBV5-1 | . | TGCGCCAGCAGTCGGTGGGACAGGGGTTTGGGGACCCAGTACTTC | CASSRWDRGLGTQYF
TRBJ2-5 | TRBD2 | TRBV4-2 | few | TGTGCCAGCAGCCCGAGCGGGGAGCAAGAGACCCAGTACTTC | CASSPSGEQETQYF
TRBJ2-2 | . | TRBV6-5 | . | TGTGCCAGCAGCACGGAGGCCACCGGGGAGCTGTTTTTT | CASSTEATGELFF
TRBJ1-1 | TRBD1 | TRBV7-8 | . | TGTGCCAGCAGCTCCGACAGGGTCACTGAAGCTTTCTTT | CASSSDRVTEAFF
TRBJ1-1 | . | TRBV30 | . | TGTGCCTGGAGCTGGGGGGGTGAAGCTTTCTTT | CAWSWGGEAFF
TRBJ1-2 | . | TRBV9 | . | TGTGCCAGCAGCTCCCTGACAAGAGGGGGCTACACCTTC | CASSSLTRGGYTF
TRBJ1-1 | . | TRBV28 | . | TGTGCCAGCAGTTTAGGGACACTAAACACTGAAGCTTTCTTT | CASSLGTLNTEAFF
TRBJ1-2 | . | TRBV19 | few | TGTGCCAGTACTACAGGGCAGCATGGCTACACCTTC | CASTTGQHGYTF
TRBJ1-2 | . | TRBV9 | . | TGTGCCAGCAGCGTAGACGGCTATGGCTACACCTTC | CASSVDGYGYTF